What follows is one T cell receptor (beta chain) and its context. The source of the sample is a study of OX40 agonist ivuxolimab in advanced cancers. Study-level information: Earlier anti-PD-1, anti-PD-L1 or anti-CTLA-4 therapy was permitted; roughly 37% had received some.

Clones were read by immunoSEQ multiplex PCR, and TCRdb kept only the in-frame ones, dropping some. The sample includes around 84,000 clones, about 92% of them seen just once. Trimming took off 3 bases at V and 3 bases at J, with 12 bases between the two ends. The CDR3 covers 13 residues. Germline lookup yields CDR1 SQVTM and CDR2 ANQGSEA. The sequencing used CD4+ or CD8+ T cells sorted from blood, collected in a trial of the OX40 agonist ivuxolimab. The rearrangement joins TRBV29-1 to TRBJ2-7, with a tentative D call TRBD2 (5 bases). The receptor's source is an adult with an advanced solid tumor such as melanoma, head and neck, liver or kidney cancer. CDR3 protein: CSVERASGYEQYF. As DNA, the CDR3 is TGCAGCGTTGAGAGGGCTTCAGGCTACGAGCAGTACTTC.